This T cell receptor (beta chain) is from a study of vaccination effects on CD4 cells after COVID-19. Of note for this clone: Its antigen is currently unknown.

Viral peptide pools were used in the ViraFEST assay to expand antigen-specific CD4+ T cells, and sequencing came afterward. The culture ran for approximately 9 days before CD4+ T cells were isolated. According to the study, vaccine recipients showed no prior SARS-CoV-2 infection and negative nucleocapsid antibodies. Each culture well received under 2.5 million PBMC. These cells were then cultured in IMDM with about 10 IU/ml IL-2 and about 9.4 ug/ml peptides. A half-medium replacement with IL-2 medium was carried out on days 3 and 7. TCRdb's copy holds only in-frame clones and misses some; the assay was immunoSEQ multiplex PCR. The sample consists of tens of thousands of clones, 78% of them appearing once. The V and J ends lost 3 bases and 2 bases respectively, with 16 bases between them. Germline V gene sequence: CDR1 KGHSH, CDR2 LQKENI. The CDR3 contains 16 residues. Regarding the study as a whole: Clones from infection and from vaccination both contracted markedly late after vaccination. Few convalescent patients were studied, and early post-infection samples were lacking.

The source of this sequence is a human donor who received a COVID-19 vaccine. V and J are TRBV18 and TRBJ1-1; no definite D call. Sequenced here: CD4+ T cells from PBMCs cultured with SARS-CoV-2 spike peptides, sampled before COVID-19 vaccination. The CDR3 coding sequence is TGTGCCAGCTCACCCCTATCGGGCGGTAGTAACACTGAAGCTTTCTTT. This translates into CASSPLSGGSNTEAFF. The full variable domain, in which reference TRBV18 and TRBJ1-1 provide the parts outside the CDR3, is NAGVMQNPRHLVRRRGQEARLRCSPMKGHSHVYWYRQLPEEGLKFMVYLQKENIIDESGMPKERFSAEFPKEGPSILRIQQVVRGDSAAYFCASSPLSGGSNTEAFFGQGTRLTVV.